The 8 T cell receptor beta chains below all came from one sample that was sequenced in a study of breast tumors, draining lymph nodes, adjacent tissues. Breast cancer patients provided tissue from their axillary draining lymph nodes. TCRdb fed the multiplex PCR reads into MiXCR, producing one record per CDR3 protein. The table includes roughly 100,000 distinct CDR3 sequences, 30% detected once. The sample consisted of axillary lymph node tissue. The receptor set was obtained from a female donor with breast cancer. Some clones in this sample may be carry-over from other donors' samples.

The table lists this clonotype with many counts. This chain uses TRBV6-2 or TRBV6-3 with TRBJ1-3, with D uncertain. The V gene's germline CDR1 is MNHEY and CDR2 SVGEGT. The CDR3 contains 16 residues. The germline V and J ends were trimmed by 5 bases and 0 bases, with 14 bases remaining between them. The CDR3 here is CASSTPRASSGNTIYF. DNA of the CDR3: TGTGCCAGCAGTACCCCGAGGGCGAGCTCTGGAAACACCATATATTTT.

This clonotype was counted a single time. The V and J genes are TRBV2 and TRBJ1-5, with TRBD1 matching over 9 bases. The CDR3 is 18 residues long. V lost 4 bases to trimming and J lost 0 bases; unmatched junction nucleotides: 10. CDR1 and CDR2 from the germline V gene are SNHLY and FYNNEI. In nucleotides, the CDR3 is TGTGCCAGCAGTGCCTCCGGGACAGGGCTCTATAGCAATCAGCCCCAGCATTTT. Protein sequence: CASSASGTGLYSNQPQHF.

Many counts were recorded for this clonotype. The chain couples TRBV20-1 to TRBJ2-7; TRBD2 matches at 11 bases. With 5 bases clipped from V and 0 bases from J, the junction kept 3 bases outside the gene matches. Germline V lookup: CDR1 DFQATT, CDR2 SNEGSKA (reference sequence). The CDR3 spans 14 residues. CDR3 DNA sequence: TGCAGTGCTCCACTAGCGGGAGTCTCCTACGAGCAGTACTTC. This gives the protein CSAPLAGVSYEQYF.

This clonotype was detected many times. The CDR3 DNA sequence: TGTGCCACTTCATGGGACAGGGCCGGAGGTACCGGGGAGCTGTTTTTT. Residues: CATSWDRAGGTGELFF. This sequence joins TRBV7-6 and TRBJ2-2; the match to TRBD1 covers 9 bases. The CDR3 sequence is 16 residues long. Germline assignment: CDR1 SGHVS and CDR2 FNYEAQ. The trim removed 10 bases at V and 5 bases at J, leaving 14 bases unmatched.

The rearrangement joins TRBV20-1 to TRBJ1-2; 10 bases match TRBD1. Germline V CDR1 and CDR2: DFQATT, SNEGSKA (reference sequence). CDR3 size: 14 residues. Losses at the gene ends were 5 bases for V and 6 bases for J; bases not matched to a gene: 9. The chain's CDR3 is CSAPIRQGAHGYTF. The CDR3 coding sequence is TGCAGTGCTCCAATCCGACAGGGGGCGCATGGCTACACCTTC.

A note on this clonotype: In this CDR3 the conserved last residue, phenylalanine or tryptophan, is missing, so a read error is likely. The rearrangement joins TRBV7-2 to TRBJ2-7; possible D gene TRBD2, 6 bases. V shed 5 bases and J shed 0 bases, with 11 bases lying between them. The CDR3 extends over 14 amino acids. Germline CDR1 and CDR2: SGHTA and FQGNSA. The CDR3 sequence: CASSPRRGSYEQYP. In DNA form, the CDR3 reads TGTGCCAGCAGCCCCCGGCGGGGCTCCTACGAGCAGTACCCC.

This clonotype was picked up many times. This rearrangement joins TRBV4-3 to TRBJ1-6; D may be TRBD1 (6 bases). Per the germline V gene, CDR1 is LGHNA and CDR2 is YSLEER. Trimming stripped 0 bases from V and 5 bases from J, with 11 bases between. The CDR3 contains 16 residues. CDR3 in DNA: TGCGCCAGCAGCCAAGATATGGGGGCAGATAATTCACCCCTCCACTTT. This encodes CASSQDMGADNSPLHF.

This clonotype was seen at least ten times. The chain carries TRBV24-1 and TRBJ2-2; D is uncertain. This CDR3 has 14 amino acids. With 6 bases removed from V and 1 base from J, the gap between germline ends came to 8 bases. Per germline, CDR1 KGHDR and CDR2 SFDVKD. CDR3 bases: TGTGCCACCAGTCCTTGGGGGAACACCGGGGAGCTGTTTTTT. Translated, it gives CATSPWGNTGELFF.